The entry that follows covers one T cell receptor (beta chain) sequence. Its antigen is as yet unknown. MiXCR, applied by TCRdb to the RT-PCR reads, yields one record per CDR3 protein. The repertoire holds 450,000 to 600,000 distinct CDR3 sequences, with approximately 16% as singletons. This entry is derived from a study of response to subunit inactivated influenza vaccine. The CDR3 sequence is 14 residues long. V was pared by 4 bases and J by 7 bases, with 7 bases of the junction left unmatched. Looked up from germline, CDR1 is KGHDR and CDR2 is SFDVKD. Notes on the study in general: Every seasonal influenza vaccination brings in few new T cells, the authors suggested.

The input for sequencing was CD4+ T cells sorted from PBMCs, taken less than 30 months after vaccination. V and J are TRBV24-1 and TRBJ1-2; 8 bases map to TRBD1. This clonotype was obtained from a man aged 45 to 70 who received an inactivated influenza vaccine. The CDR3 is CATSEADRGLGYTF. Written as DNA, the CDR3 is TGTGCCACCAGTGAGGCCGACAGGGGACTTGGCTACACCTTC.